These T cell receptor beta chains were read from a single sample in a study of early T cells in non-severe SARS-CoV-2 infection. TCRdb reprocessed the 5' RACE reads via MiXCR and lists one record per CDR3 protein. This repertoire shows approximately 98,000 distinct CDR3 sequences, about 12% found once; its top ten account for less than 3.5%. Sequenced material: whole blood. These receptors came from an adult who was a healthcare worker with PCR-confirmed SARS-CoV-2 infection or an uninfected control (not recorded which). Each CDR3 is given with its conserved first and last residue. D genes are given only for firm matches. Clone size is given for some rows only: seen once, a few or many times, or a class if the clone is expanded.

len: 15; abundance: NA; v_gene: TRBV24-1; d_gene: TRBD1; CDR3aa: CATSARGQLRHEQFF
len: 16; abundance: NA; v_gene: TRBV14; d_gene: NA; CDR3aa: CASSQVSGSYTDTQYF
len: 14; abundance: NA; v_gene: TRBV14; d_gene: NA; CDR3aa: CASSQRSGSGELFF
len: 13; abundance: few; v_gene: TRBV30; d_gene: NA; CDR3aa: CAWSPVLAGEQFF
len: 15; abundance: many; v_gene: TRBV15; d_gene: NA; CDR3aa: CATSRDRSSTGELFF
len: 17; abundance: many; v_gene: TRBV7-3; d_gene: NA; CDR3aa: CASSPPGVGLNTGELFF
len: 15; abundance: many; v_gene: TRBV20-1; d_gene: TRBD1; CDR3aa: CSASLGTGVNTEAFF
len: 13; abundance: many; v_gene: TRBV5-4; d_gene: TRBD1; CDR3aa: CASRPGTGPEAFF
len: 14; abundance: many; v_gene: TRBV7-8; d_gene: NA; CDR3aa: CASSLSDGDQPQHF
len: 14; abundance: few; v_gene: TRBV7-8; d_gene: TRBD2; CDR3aa: CASSLGGRVDTQYF
len: 12; abundance: few; v_gene: TRBV4-1; d_gene: NA; CDR3aa: CASSWGNGEQFF
len: 15; abundance: many; v_gene: TRBV27; d_gene: NA; CDR3aa: CASSFRMSSYNEQFF
len: 15; abundance: many; v_gene: TRBV5-1; d_gene: TRBD1; CDR3aa: CASSLGTGAPGEQYF
len: 13; abundance: few; v_gene: TRBV7-6; d_gene: NA; CDR3aa: CASSPEGIQPQHF
len: 15; abundance: many; v_gene: TRBV3-1; d_gene: NA; CDR3aa: CASSQDGHSNQPQHF
len: 13; abundance: many; v_gene: TRBV12-3/TRBV12-4; d_gene: TRBD1; CDR3aa: CASSSRQGNGYTF
len: 13; abundance: NA; v_gene: TRBV11-3; d_gene: NA; CDR3aa: CASSPSPSETQYF
len: 11; abundance: few; v_gene: TRBV30; d_gene: NA; CDR3aa: CAWSEPTEQYF
len: 14; abundance: NA; v_gene: TRBV6-6; d_gene: NA; CDR3aa: CASSVLGHKGEQYF
len: 15; abundance: NA; v_gene: TRBV5-8; d_gene: NA; CDR3aa: CASSSYLSGTQPQHF
len: 17; abundance: few; v_gene: TRBV27; d_gene: TRBD2; CDR3aa: CASSPPGLAGGYNEQFF
len: 13; abundance: few; v_gene: TRBV12-3/TRBV12-4; d_gene: NA; CDR3aa: CANRQALNTEAFF
len: 11; abundance: few; v_gene: TRBV12-3/TRBV12-4; d_gene: NA; CDR3aa: CASSLGDTIYF
len: 14; abundance: few; v_gene: TRBV29-1; d_gene: TRBD1; CDR3aa: CSVWGQGGLGEQYF
len: 15; abundance: few; v_gene: TRBV2; d_gene: NA; CDR3aa: CASSVRAPTNYGYTF
len: 15; abundance: NA; v_gene: TRBV7-2; d_gene: TRBD1; CDR3aa: CASSSSGTAENIQYF
len: 14; abundance: few; v_gene: TRBV5-4; d_gene: TRBD1; CDR3aa: CASSFGTEVYEQYF
len: 15; abundance: NA; v_gene: TRBV6-2/TRBV6-3; d_gene: TRBD1; CDR3aa: CASRPLDRSGTEAFF
len: 16; abundance: many; v_gene: TRBV14; d_gene: NA; CDR3aa: CASSQDPRAGPYEQYF
len: 15; abundance: NA; v_gene: TRBV10-3; d_gene: NA; CDR3aa: CAISSGTFLSYEQYF
len: 14; abundance: many; v_gene: TRBV30; d_gene: NA; CDR3aa: CAWSPTGSNQPQHF
len: 18; abundance: many; v_gene: TRBV2; d_gene: TRBD2; CDR3aa: CASSGLAGGPSGANVLTF
len: 15; abundance: few; v_gene: TRBV7-7; d_gene: NA; CDR3aa: CASSLVPTGPYEQYF
len: 14; abundance: NA; v_gene: TRBV29-1; d_gene: TRBD2; CDR3aa: CSVVEGGQTDTQYF
len: 15; abundance: few; v_gene: TRBV5-6; d_gene: TRBD2; CDR3aa: CASSKPGLADNEQFF
len: 13; abundance: once; v_gene: TRBV3-1; d_gene: NA; CDR3aa: CASSQTLEDTIYF
len: 13; abundance: many; v_gene: TRBV29-1; d_gene: TRBD1; CDR3aa: CSGDRGRGETQYF
len: 13; abundance: few; v_gene: TRBV28; d_gene: TRBD1; CDR3aa: CASRGTGDYEQYF
len: 15; abundance: few; v_gene: TRBV12-3/TRBV12-4; d_gene: TRBD1; CDR3aa: CASSFRTGSTDTQYF
len: 14; abundance: few; v_gene: TRBV18; d_gene: TRBD1; CDR3aa: CASSQDRDLNEQYF
len: 16; abundance: few; v_gene: TRBV6-6; d_gene: NA; CDR3aa: CASSYSIGQPNEKLFF
len: 13; abundance: few; v_gene: TRBV29-1; d_gene: TRBD1; CDR3aa: CSVGQGGGAEAFF
len: 13; abundance: few; v_gene: TRBV7-3; d_gene: NA; CDR3aa: CASSFRNTGELFF
len: 14; abundance: many; v_gene: TRBV20-1; d_gene: NA; CDR3aa: CSARRTGKGQPQHF
len: 15; abundance: few; v_gene: TRBV27; d_gene: NA; CDR3aa: CASSYFSGGGYEQYF
len: 15; abundance: few; v_gene: TRBV28; d_gene: TRBD2; CDR3aa: CASSSPGLAGGRQYF
len: 15; abundance: NA; v_gene: TRBV18; d_gene: TRBD2; CDR3aa: CASSRRLADQETQYF
len: 14; abundance: few; v_gene: TRBV27; d_gene: NA; CDR3aa: CASSLKGVNSPLHF
len: 15; abundance: many; v_gene: TRBV28; d_gene: NA; CDR3aa: CASSIDGQKKNIQYF